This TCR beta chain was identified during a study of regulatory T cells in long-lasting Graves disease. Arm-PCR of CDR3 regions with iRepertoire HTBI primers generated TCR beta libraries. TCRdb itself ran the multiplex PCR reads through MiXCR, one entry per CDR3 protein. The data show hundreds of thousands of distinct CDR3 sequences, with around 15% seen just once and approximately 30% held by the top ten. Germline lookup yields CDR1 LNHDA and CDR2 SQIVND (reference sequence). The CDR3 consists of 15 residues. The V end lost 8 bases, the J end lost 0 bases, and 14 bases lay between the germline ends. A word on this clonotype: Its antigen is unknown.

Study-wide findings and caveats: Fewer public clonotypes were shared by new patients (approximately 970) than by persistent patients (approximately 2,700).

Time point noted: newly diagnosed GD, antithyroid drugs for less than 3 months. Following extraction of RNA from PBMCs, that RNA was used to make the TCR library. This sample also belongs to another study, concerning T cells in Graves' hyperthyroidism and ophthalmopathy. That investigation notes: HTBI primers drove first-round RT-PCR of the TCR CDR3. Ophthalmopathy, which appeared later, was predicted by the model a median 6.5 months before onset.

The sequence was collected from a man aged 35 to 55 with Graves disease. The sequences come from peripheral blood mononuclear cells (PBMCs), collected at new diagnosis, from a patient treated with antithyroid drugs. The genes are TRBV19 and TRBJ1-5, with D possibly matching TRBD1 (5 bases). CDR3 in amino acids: CASHDSYYSNQPQHF. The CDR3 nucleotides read TGTGCCAGTCATGACAGCTATTATAGCAATCAGCCCCAGCATTTT.